These 26 T cell receptor beta chains share one sample of origin, sequenced in a study of T cells in Graves' hyperthyroidism and ophthalmopathy. Amplification of TCR beta CDR3 regions used RNA as the template. The HTBI primer set served for first-round RT-PCR of the TCR CDR3. Via MiXCR, TCRdb re-called the multiplex PCR reads, giving one row per CDR3 protein. The sample lists about 330,000 distinct CDR3 sequences, roughly 13% seen once, with approximately 35% in the top ten. Material for sequencing was blood. These receptors originate from a woman in her 40s with Graves' ophthalmopathy.

This clonotype was observed many times. The V and J genes are TRBV6-2 or TRBV6-3 and TRBJ2-7; 15 bases map to TRBD2. The CDR3 sequence is 16 residues long. CDR1 is MNHEY, CDR2 SVGEGT, per germline. V was clipped by 8 bases and J by 7 bases; unmatched bases: 12. This chain's CDR3 is CASAISRTSGRVEQYF. The DNA for the CDR3 is TGTGCCAGCGCCATTTCCCGGACTAGCGGGAGGGTAGAGCAGTACTTC.

This clonotype was observed at least ten times. The chain employs TRBV20-1 and TRBJ2-5; 11 nucleotides agree with TRBD2. This CDR3 has 17 amino acids. Germline-derived CDR1 and CDR2 are DFQATT and SNEGSKA (reference sequence). The V and J ends lost 1 base and 5 bases, in that order; junction bases with no gene match: 12. The CDR3 nucleotides read TGCAGTGCTAGAGGACAACTAGCGGGGGCGCCCGGGGAGACCCAGTACTTC. This encodes CSARGQLAGAPGETQYF.

The J gene is TRBJ1-5, the V gene TRBV4-2; D is perhaps TRBD1 (5 bases). The CDR3 spans 16 residues. Trimming pared 0 bases from V and 0 bases from J, leaving 9 bases between. Germline loops: CDR1 LGHNA, CDR2 YNFKEQ. The CDR3 DNA follows: TGTGCCAGCAGCCAAGATACAGGCAGTAGCAATCAGCCCCAGCATTTT. This sequence encodes CASSQDTGSSNQPQHF.

Note on this clonotype: A much larger clone lies one base from this, so it may be a read error. The V call is TRBV18, the J call TRBJ1-2, with 9 bases aligning to TRBD1. CDR1 is KGHSH, CDR2 LQKENI, per germline. CDR3 size: 13 residues. CDR3 sequence reads: CASSPGPGQGCTF. The CDR3 bases are TGTGCCAGCTCACCTGGTCCGGGACAGGGCTGCACCTTC.

The rearrangement joins TRBV7-2 to TRBJ2-1, with TRBD2 matching 14 bases. The CDR3 loop spans 20 amino acids. Germline CDR1 and CDR2: SGHTA and FQGNSA. After removal of 3 bases from V and 3 bases from J, the junction contained 13 bases not matched to a gene. CDR3: CASSFSGTSGRKRVYNEQFF. CDR3 DNA: TGTGCCAGCAGCTTCTCCGGGACTAGCGGGAGAAAGAGGGTCTACAATGAGCAGTTCTTC.

This clonotype was recorded at least ten times. V is TRBV24-1 and J is TRBJ2-3; TRBD1 aligns across 8 bases. CDR1 is KGHDR, CDR2 SFDVKD, per germline. The CDR3 extends over 16 amino acids. J lost 2 bases, V lost 2 bases, and 5 bases had no gene match. CDR3: CATSDYGTGDTDTQYF. In DNA form, the CDR3 reads TGTGCCACCAGTGATTACGGGACAGGAGACACAGATACGCAGTATTTT.

There are many counts of this clonotype. The rearrangement links TRBV11-2 to TRBJ2-5; 10 positions agree with TRBD2. The CDR3 sequence is 14 residues long. The germline CDR1 and CDR2 sequences are SGHAT and FQNNGV. Unmatched junction bases numbered 5, after V lost 3 bases and J lost 7 bases. The CDR3 loop is CASSFLAGEGTQYF. In DNA form, the CDR3 reads TGTGCCAGCAGCTTCCTAGCGGGAGAGGGGACCCAGTACTTC.

This clonotype was counted at least ten times. This chain uses TRBV7-6 with TRBJ2-5; D is perhaps TRBD2 (6 bases). The CDR3 totals 14 residues. V lost 1 base, J lost 1 base, and 7 bases lay in between. CDR1 SGHVS and CDR2 FNYEAQ come from the germline V gene. For the CDR3, the DNA is TGTGCCAGCAGCTTAGGGGGGGTCCAAGAGACCCAGTACTTC. Translated: CASSLGGVQETQYF.

The chain has TRBV27 and TRBJ2-7, with TRBD2 matching 8 bases. V was clipped by 8 bases and J by 3 bases; unmatched bases: 3. CDR1 MNHEY and CDR2 SMNVEV come from the germline V gene (reference sequence). This CDR3 region has 12 residues. The CDR3 spells CASGTRVYEQYF. In DNA form, the CDR3 reads TGTGCCAGCGGGACTAGGGTCTACGAGCAGTACTTC.

J is TRBJ2-5 and V is TRBV29-1; no clear D gene. Germline CDR1 and CDR2: SQVTM and ANQGSEA. This CDR3 has 11 residues. The V end lost 1 base, the J end lost 6 bases, and 6 bases lay between the germline ends. The CDR3 bases are TGCAGCGTTGAAGTCGTAAAGACCCAGTACTTC. This codes for CSVEVVKTQYF.

The V call is TRBV19, the J call TRBJ1-2; D gene uncertain. The CDR3 is 14 amino acids. CDR1 LNHDA and CDR2 SQIVND come from the germline V gene (reference sequence). V gave up 6 bases and J gave up 4 bases, with 15 bases separating them. CDR3 sequence reads: CASSLSRVSYGYTF. The CDR3 DNA follows: TGTGCCAGTAGCCTATCTCGGGTGAGCTATGGCTACACCTTC.

This clonotype was seen at least ten times. The chain couples TRBV2 to TRBJ2-3, with D maybe TRBD1 (5 bases). V was pared by 10 bases and J by 5 bases, with 19 bases between. The CDR3 covers 14 residues. Germline CDR1 is SNHLY and CDR2 is FYNNEI. The CDR3, as DNA: TGTGCCATTACGACAGAGACTGGTCGAGATACGCAGTATTTT. Protein sequence: CAITTETGRDTQYF.

This clonotype was found a few times. The chain joins TRBV2 to TRBJ2-7; a weak D match, TRBD1 (6 bases). Germline loops: CDR1 SNHLY, CDR2 FYNNEI. V lost 6 bases and J 4 bases, leaving 13 bases between the germline ends. This CDR3 is built from 13 residues. The CDR3 here is CASRVGQFYEQYF. In nucleotides, the CDR3 is TGTGCCAGCAGAGTAGGACAGTTTTACGAGCAGTACTTC.

In its sample, this clonotype was seen many times. The rearrangement links TRBV29-1 to TRBJ2-3; 13 bases fit TRBD2. Losses at the gene ends were 0 bases for V and 4 bases for J; bases not matched to a gene: 13. Germline assignment: CDR1 SQVTM and CDR2 ANQGSEA. The CDR3 is 19 residues long. The CDR3 DNA reads TGCAGCGTTGAAGACTCAGGACTAGCGGGGGAGACCTGGGCAGATACGCAGTATTTT. Translation: CSVEDSGLAGETWADTQYF.

As to this clonotype: The missing conserved phenylalanine or tryptophan at the end of this CDR3 makes a read error likely. J is TRBJ2-4 and V is TRBV28, with D maybe TRBD1 (5 bases). CDR1 and CDR2 from the germline V gene are MDHEN and SYDVKM. This CDR3 spans 13 amino acids. The germline V and J ends were trimmed by 10 bases and 8 bases, with 18 bases remaining between them. The CDR3 sequence is CATRRQPYYIQYS. The CDR3, as DNA: TGTGCCACCAGACGACAGCCGTATTACATTCAGTACTCC.

This chain joins TRBV10-3 and TRBJ1-2, with D perhaps matching TRBD1 (5 bases). Germline V gene data show CDR1 as ENHRY and CDR2 as SYGVKD. The CDR3 is 20 amino acids. V was cut by 5 bases and J by 1 base, with 29 bases left in between. CDR3 DNA sequence: TGTGCCATCAGTCAATTCCCGTGGCGGGACGCAAGTTTTTATAACTATGGCTACACCTTC. This encodes CAISQFPWRDASFYNYGYTF.

Notes on this clonotype: Germline and junction disagree at one end, which may indicate a read error. The CDR3 bases are TGCAGTGCTAGAGATAATCAGGGTGCCTATGGCTGCACCTTC. Its translation is CSARDNQGAYGCTF. The chain uses TRBV20-1 and TRBJ1-2; tentative D call: TRBD1 (5 bases). The CDR3 length is 14 residues. CDR1 and CDR2 (germline): DFQATT, SNEGSKA (reference sequence).

There are many counts of this clonotype. The V call is TRBV12-3 or TRBV12-4, the J call TRBJ2-7; D remains ambiguous. The CDR3 contains 11 residues. Trimming took 5 bases from V and 6 from J, leaving 8 bases between them. CDR3 loop: CASSTSIEQYF. The CDR3 coding sequence is TGTGCCAGCAGTACGTCCATCGAGCAGTACTTC.

This clonotype was seen ten or more times. The rearrangement uses TRBV11-2 and TRBJ2-3; tentatively, D is TRBD1 or TRBD2 (5 bases each). Germline V gives CDR1 SGHAT, CDR2 FQNNGV. The CDR3 length is 14 residues. V was clipped by 5 bases and J by 7 bases, with 16 bases between them. The CDR3 nucleotides read TGTGCCAGCAGCCTCATGAGAGGGGTATATACGCAGTATTTT. Translation gives CASSLMRGVYTQYF.

This clonotype was seen at least ten times. The chain combines TRBV20-1 with TRBJ1-1, with 8 bases that match TRBD1. Germline V gene sequence: CDR1 DFQATT, CDR2 SNEGSKA (reference sequence). The CDR3 is 16 amino acids. With V trimmed by 3 bases and J by 1 base, 10 bases remained unmatched. CDR3 amino acids: CSARGTGLPKNTEAFF. CDR3 nucleotide sequence: TGCAGTGCTAGGGGGACAGGCCTTCCTAAGAACACTGAAGCTTTCTTT.

In this sample, this clonotype turned up a few times. The chain carries TRBV10-3 and TRBJ1-5; maybe TRBD1 (5 bases). Trimming took off 3 bases at V and 4 bases at J, with 10 bases between the two ends. The CDR3 length is 14 residues. Looked up from germline, CDR1 is ENHRY and CDR2 is SYGVKD. The CDR3, as DNA: TGTGCCATCAGTGACATGGGGCCGAATCAGCCCCAGCATTTT. Amino acids: CAISDMGPNQPQHF.

This clonotype showed up many times. The chain links TRBV14 to TRBJ1-1; 8 bases match TRBD1. From germline, CDR1 is SGHDN and CDR2 FVKESK. The V segment lost 1 base and the J segment 4 bases; nucleotides outside the gene matches: 2. The CDR3 spans 14 residues. In DNA, the CDR3 is TGTGCCAGCAGCCAAGTTACAGGGGGCACTGAAGCTTTCTTT. Amino acids: CASSQVTGGTEAFF.

This clonotype came up a few times. The chain is built from TRBV27 and TRBJ2-7; D might be TRBD1 or TRBD2, each matching 5 bases. Germline V gene data show CDR1 as MNHEY and CDR2 as SMNVEV (reference sequence). CDR3 length: 12 amino acids. Trimming stripped 5 bases from V and 7 bases from J, with 12 bases between. The CDR3 DNA reads as TGTGCCAGCAGTCCTGGGGGTCGGGAGCAGTACTTC. This sequence encodes CASSPGGREQYF.

This clonotype was seen repeatedly, ten times or more. This chain uses TRBV7-6 with TRBJ2-1; D perhaps matches TRBD2 (6 bases). Germline values: CDR1 SGHVS, CDR2 FNYEAQ. V dropped 2 bases and J dropped 8 bases, with 19 bases sitting between them. CDR3 length equals 16 residues. CDR3 DNA: TGTGCCAGCAGCTTAACCGGCGGGGAGGTCGTGGATGAGCAGTTCTTC. Translating it yields CASSLTGGEVVDEQFF.

This clonotype was recorded many times. The chain joins TRBV20-1 to TRBJ1-1; the D is unclear. V lost 4 bases to trimming and J lost 5 bases, with 8 bases between them. Germline CDR1 is DFQATT and CDR2 is SNEGSKA (reference sequence). CDR3 length equals 11 residues. Here the CDR3 reads CSAIWATEAFF. As DNA, the CDR3 is TGCAGTGCTATTTGGGCAACTGAAGCTTTCTTT.

This clonotype was detected only once. A much larger clonotype is one base distant, so this may be a read error. The genes are TRBV7-9 and TRBJ2-5; D is tentatively TRBD1 or TRBD2 (7 bases each). Trimming stripped 8 bases from V and 4 bases from J, with 14 bases between. The CDR3 contains 13 residues. Germline V gene data show CDR1 as SEHNR and CDR2 as FQNEAQ (reference sequence). The CDR3 DNA sequence: TGTGCCAGCCAACAGGGGAGGGGAGAGACCCAGTACTTC. Its translation is CASQQGRGETQYF.